This TCR beta chain is from a study of blood T cell repertoires in COVID-19. Study summary: There were acute and convalescent COVID-19 samples, and they came from the United States, Italy and Spain. T cells, B-cell-depleted T cells, or PBMCs supplied cDNA or gDNA.

Germline V gene data show CDR1 as KGHSH and CDR2 as LQKENI. Trimming shortened V by 1 base and J by 6 bases, and 16 bases separated the two germline ends. The CDR3 covers 15 residues. In the authors' methods: Reference gene primers were amplified, and this amplification served to estimate nucleated cell counts. Some clones are missing from TCRdb's copy, which holds only in-frame ones; the method was immunoSEQ multiplex PCR. That table gives V, J and clone size, and the DNA gave D and trimming. The data show 300,000 to 400,000 clones, with around nine tenths seen just once and 1% held by the top ten. Material for sequencing was peripheral blood. V and J are TRBV18 and TRBJ2-7, with unresolved D. This TCR was recovered from a man in his fifties or sixties with active or convalescent COVID-19. This CDR3 reads CASSPRYGTTGEQYF. The CDR3 DNA reads as TGTGCCAGCTCACCACGCTACGGCACGACGGGCGAGCAGTACTTC. Full variable domain (rest looked up from reference TRBV18 and TRBJ2-7): NAGVMQNPRHLVRRRGQEARLRCSPMKGHSHVYWYRQLPEEGLKFMVYLQKENIIDESGMPKERFSAEFPKEGPSILRIQQVVRGDSAAYFCASSPRYGTTGEQYFGPGTRLTVT.